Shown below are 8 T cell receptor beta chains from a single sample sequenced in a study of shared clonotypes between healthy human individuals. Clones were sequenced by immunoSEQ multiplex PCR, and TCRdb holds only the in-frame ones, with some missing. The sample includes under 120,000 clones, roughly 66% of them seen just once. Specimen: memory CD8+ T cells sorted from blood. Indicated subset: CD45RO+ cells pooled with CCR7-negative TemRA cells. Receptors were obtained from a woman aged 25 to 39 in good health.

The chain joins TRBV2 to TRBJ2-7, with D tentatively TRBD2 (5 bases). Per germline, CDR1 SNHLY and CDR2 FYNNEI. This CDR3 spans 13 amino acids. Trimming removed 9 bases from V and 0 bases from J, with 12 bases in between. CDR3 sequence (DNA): TGTGCCAGTATGCTAGGGAGCTCCTACGAGCAGTACTTC. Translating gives CASMLGSSYEQYF.

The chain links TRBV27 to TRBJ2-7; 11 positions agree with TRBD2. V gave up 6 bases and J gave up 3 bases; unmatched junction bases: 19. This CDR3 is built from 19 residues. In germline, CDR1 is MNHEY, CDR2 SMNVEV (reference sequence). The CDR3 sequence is CASSRSRLAGRGRDYEQYF. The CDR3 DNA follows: TGTGCCAGCAGCCGATCGAGACTAGCGGGGAGAGGGAGGGACTACGAGCAGTACTTC.

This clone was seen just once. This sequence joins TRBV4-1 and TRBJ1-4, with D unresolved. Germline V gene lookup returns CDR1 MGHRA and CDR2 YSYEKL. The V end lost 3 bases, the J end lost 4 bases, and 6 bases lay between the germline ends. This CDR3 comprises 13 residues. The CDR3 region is CASSHEINEKLFF. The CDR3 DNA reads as TGCGCCAGCAGCCACGAGATTAATGAAAAACTGTTTTTT.

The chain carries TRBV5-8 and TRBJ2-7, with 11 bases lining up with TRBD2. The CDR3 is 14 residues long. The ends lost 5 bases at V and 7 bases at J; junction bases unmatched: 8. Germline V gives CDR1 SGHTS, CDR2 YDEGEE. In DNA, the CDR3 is TGTGCCAGCAGGAGACTAGCGGGGATGGGAGAGCAGTACTTC. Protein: CASRRLAGMGEQYF.

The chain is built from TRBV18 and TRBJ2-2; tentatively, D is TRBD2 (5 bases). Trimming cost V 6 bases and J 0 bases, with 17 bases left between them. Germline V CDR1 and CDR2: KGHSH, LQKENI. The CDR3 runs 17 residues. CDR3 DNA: TGTGCCAGCTCTCCTCGAGGGCCGTATGCGAACACCGGGGAGCTGTTTTTT. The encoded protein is CASSPRGPYANTGELFF.

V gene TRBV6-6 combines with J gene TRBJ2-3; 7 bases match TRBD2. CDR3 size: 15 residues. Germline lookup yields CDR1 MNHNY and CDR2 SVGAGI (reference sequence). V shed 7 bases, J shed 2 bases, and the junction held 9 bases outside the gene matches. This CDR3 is CASTVGGGYTDTQYF. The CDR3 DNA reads TGTGCCAGCACCGTCGGCGGGGGTTACACAGATACGCAGTATTTT.

The CDR3 spells CASITTGRSYEQYF. The CDR3 bases are TGTGCCAGCATTACGACAGGACGCAGCTACGAGCAGTACTTC. V is TRBV28 and J is TRBJ2-7, with D tentatively TRBD1 (6 bases). The CDR3 covers 14 residues. V was shortened by 7 bases and J by 3 bases, with 16 bases between the two germline ends. Germline CDR1 and CDR2: MDHEN and SYDVKM.

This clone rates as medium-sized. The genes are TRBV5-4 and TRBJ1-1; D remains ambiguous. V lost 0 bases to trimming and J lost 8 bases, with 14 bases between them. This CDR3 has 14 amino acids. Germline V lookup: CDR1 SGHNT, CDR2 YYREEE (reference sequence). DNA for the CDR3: TGTGCCAGCAGCTTGGAAGATAATAATATGGAAGCTTTCTTT. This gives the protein CASSLEDNNMEAFF.